This TCR beta chain comes out of a study of T-cell memory formation after mild COVID-19. Turning to this clonotype: The antigen remains unidentified.

Study results and caveats: Contracting CD4+ clones lay largely in CM and EM, with CD8+ ones residing in EMRA.

In germline, CDR1 is KGHSH, CDR2 LQKENI. Trimming cost V 0 bases and J 0 bases; bases outside gene matches: 4. The CDR3 spans 17 residues. TCRdb re-called the 5' RACE reads through MiXCR, storing one row per CDR3 protein. The sample contains more than 300,000 distinct CDR3 sequences, roughly 15% of which appear only once. The V call is TRBV18, the J call TRBJ2-1, with TRBD2 matching 8 bases. The sequence was collected from a man between 18 and 35 years old who had mild COVID-19 (a few samples of this study predate the infection). Cell type and time point are not known. Sequencing was carried out using PBMCs or a T cell subset sorted from them (not recorded which). The CDR3 DNA sequence: TGTGCCAGCTCACCACCGTCGGGGGGGAGCTCCTACAATGAGCAGTTCTTC. Translation: CASSPPSGGSSYNEQFF.